This T cell receptor beta chain is drawn from a study of cytomegalovirus exposure and HLA in healthy donors (dated 2017 in TCRdb). With respect to the entire study: An earlier analysis of roughly 610 of the donors reported 276 Gb of sequence data and 117 million unique TCR beta sequences obtained from about 180 million T cells. The T cell repertoires of 666 subjects were profiled by immunosequencing and related to cytomegalovirus serostatus. The number of typed donors differed by locus: roughly 629-640 for A, B, C, DRB1 and DQB1; 522 for DQA1; 606 for DPA1; and about 470 for DPB1. Among about 410 genotyped donors of the cohort, an average of roughly 230,000 unique TCR beta nucleotide sequences was sequenced per donor, of which about 18% were non-productive. The study aimed to test whether signatures of past pathogen exposure could be identified by cataloging public T cell receptors. A later analysis re-analyzed previously published TCR beta repertoires from 600 to 850 donors and added high-resolution HLA genotyping to study TCR occurrence patterns. In an earlier analysis of about 590 of the donors, high-throughput TCR beta sequencing was used to judge whether each TCR beta V gene segment behaved as functional or pseudogenic. High-throughput TCR immunosequencing, statistical association of individual TCRs with disease status, and machine learning were combined to predict cytomegalovirus infection status. Besides the first cohort of approximately 670 subjects, a separate validation cohort made up of 120 different subjects was used. In a later genetic analysis, genome-wide SNP genotypes for about 55% of the roughly 700 donors were used, and that subset was treated as a discovery cohort. Roughly 300 gigabases of sequencing data and approximately 85 million unique TCR sequences were included in an early release covering about 700 HLA-typed donors. Of the 398 genotyped donors, 75% to 85% were placed in the genetic ancestry cluster associated with self-reported Caucasian donors. Donor age, sex, ethnicity and CMV serostatus were collected together with the repertoire data. HLA typing included class I and class II loci at four-digit resolution. Several DR-DQ haplotypes were handled as single units for association and clustering because linkage in the cohort was strong. All discovery cohort repertoires had been generated using a single sequencing platform. In the later analysis, no new phenotypic data were used to find candidate immune exposures; instead, reliance was placed on TCR beta sequences and their occurrence across donors. The study at large found these results: A later genetic analysis associated a missense DCLRE1C variant with V-gene and J-gene trimming of TCR beta chains, and an independent cohort replicated the association. In a later analysis, most CMV-associated TCR beta chains were found to appear HLA-restricted, with HLA associations seemingly driven largely by CMV exposure. Because HLA typing was missing for some donors at each locus, association tests included only the typed subset. Because counts were too low, seventeen rarely observed V segments, including chromosome 9 orphons, were left out of the earlier analysis of 587 of the donors. While some public TCRs were present in many individuals, most TCR sequences turned up only very rarely across donors. When HLA alleles, especially DR and DQ, strongly co-occurred, attributing TCR associations to individual alleles was difficult. In this cohort, only TCR beta chains were sequenced, and detectable features were limited by the absence of alpha or paired-chain data. A later genetic analysis reported fewer N-insertions in productive TCRs among donors in an Asian-associated ancestry cluster than the 666-donor mean. Several of the top co-occurrence clusters appeared to be linked to parvovirus B19, influenza, CMV and Epstein-Barr virus, according to a later analysis. Linkage disequilibrium might explain the correlated functional status among segregating V segments, but an unknown experimental factor could not be excluded. Immune exposure information for the cohort was limited to CMV serostatus. In a later analysis, TCR association rates were found to vary across HLA loci, with the most associated TCRs seen for DRB1 alleles and the fewest for HLA-C alleles. Broadly in line with IMGT annotations, most TCR beta V segments showed up in productive rearrangements about 87% or about 30% of the time in an earlier analysis of about 500 of the donors. The authors suggested that the approach could potentially be extended to other disease states and immunological phenotypes. The classifier was reported to diagnose cytomegalovirus status with high specificity and sensitivity in both the original and validation cohorts. A total of 150 to 200 TCR beta chains were listed by the study as associated with cytomegalovirus. A later analysis associated about 17,000 TCR beta sequences with specific HLA alleles at a false discovery rate of 0.05. Presence/absence analyses assumed roughly uniform sequencing depth across donors, an assumption that may not hold. A further reported finding was that TCR beta sequences accurately predicted the HLA-A and HLA-B alleles for most subjects in the first cohort. Three of the identified cytomegalovirus-associated TCR beta chains were confirmed in vitro to be specific for cytomegalovirus antigens. The sequencing pipeline was judged likely to have produced a cluster of highly shared sequence variants as a technical artifact. The 87-base-pair reads could not distinguish some IMGT-functional V segments, including TRBV6-2 and TRBV6-3, so those segments were excluded. In a later analysis, HLA-associated TCR beta chains showed more clonal expansion and lower generation probabilities than non-associated chains that were equally common.

Looking up the germline V gene yields CDR1 SGHTA and CDR2 FQGNSA. The CDR3 goes from the cysteine to the phenylalanine over 15 residues. Of the read, only the CDR3 DNA is kept; its 45 bases are in frame from base 1. A distance of 13 bases separates the germline ends of V and J, which lose 4 bases and 0 bases respectively. The library came from the immunoSEQ multiplex PCR assay. The multiplex PCR relied on a mix of 60 forward primers for TCR Vbeta segments and 13 reverse primers for TCR Jbeta segments. The CDR3 region of rearranged TCR beta genes was amplified from genomic DNA with a multiplex PCR assay. Amplified TCR beta libraries were sequenced as 87-base-pair reads on the Illumina HiSeq System. The authors processed their data as follows. A later analysis counted around 72 million unique TCR beta chains across the 550 to 750 repertoires, and around 9.9 million of these chains were shared by at least two donors. Raw reads were error-corrected and collapsed into unique sequences with a nearest-neighbor algorithm that merged closely related sequences to remove PCR and sequencing errors. V, D and J gene segments were assigned by aligning CDR3 sequences to IMGT reference sequences. For a sequence to be retained, a match of at least six nucleotides was required to both a V gene segment and a J gene segment. Rearrangements were classified as productive when the CDR3 lacked stop codons and remained in frame with V and J, and all other rearrangements were classified as non-productive. Following IMGT convention, CDR3 was defined as the stretch from the second conserved V-encoded cysteine to the conserved J-encoded phenylalanine. Sequences without an unambiguous match to a single V gene segment were excluded from the earlier analysis of 450 to 750 of the donors. An earlier analysis of around 600 of the donors classified V segments as functional when productive rearrangements were above 56.7% and as segregating when the standard deviation between donors was above 5%. A statistical classification framework was built to diagnose cytomegalovirus status from the catalog of TCR beta chain sequences. A later analysis assigned V and J genes by comparing TCR nucleotide sequences with IMGT/GENE-DB human TR gene sequences. The TCRdist pipeline was used in a later analysis to assign CDR3 sequences and most-parsimonious VDJ recombination scenarios. In a later analysis, every TCR beta chain was defined by the combination of its CDR3 amino acid sequence and its V-gene family, and reads without a unique V-gene family were dropped. To address suspected cross-contamination and a sequencing artifact, a later analysis removed 592 highly shared, low-generation-probability nucleotide sequences. For each public chain, a later analysis derived a clonal expansion index from normalized ranks of inferred template counts within each repertoire. Generation probabilities in a later analysis came from a VDJ recombination model fitted to out-of-frame rearrangements, and those results were checked against IGoR. Hypergeometric tests were used in a later analysis to score TCR-TCR, TCR-HLA and TCR-CMV co-occurrence, with a repertoire-size bias correction applied to the TCR pairs. To estimate false discovery rates, a later analysis permuted the HLA or CMV assignments 20 times. A later analysis grouped co-occurring TCRs with DBSCAN, adding TCRdist sequence similarity when clustering within HLA-allele-positive subsets. Co-occurrence clustering excluded repertoires with fewer than 30,000 or more than 120,000 public chains, plus five with anomalous nucleotide sharing. Here the immuneACCESS table is served through TCRdb, limited to in-frame sequences with V and J called. Missing clones are a known gap in these copies; in checked studies unresolved V genes cover under half, and the rest lacks a known reason. That table gives V, J and clone size, and the DNA gave D and trimming. The sample table holds tens of thousands of clones. Of the sample, roughly 3.5% is held by the ten largest clones.

The cohort consisted of 650 to 700 healthy bone marrow donors. At the time of sampling, all cohort members were nominally healthy, though unrecorded immune exposures were likely present. The donor tested CMV seronegative and was one of the 352 seronegative cohort members. Every donor gave a peripheral blood sample, and the peripheral blood mononuclear cells from that sample were used for TCR beta sequencing. Genomic DNA extraction from the blood cell samples was performed with the Qiagen DNeasy Blood Extraction Kit. Remarks on this clone: The target of this receptor is not known.

The sample comprised PBMCs. The receptor was derived from a man aged 40-49 years in good health and CMV-seronegative. The chain couples TRBV7-2 to TRBJ2-7; tentative D gene TRBD2, with 6 bases matching. The DNA is as follows: TGTGCCAGCAGCTGGGGACTCGCCGGCTCCTACGAGCAGTACTTC. The encoded protein is CASSWGLAGSYEQYF.